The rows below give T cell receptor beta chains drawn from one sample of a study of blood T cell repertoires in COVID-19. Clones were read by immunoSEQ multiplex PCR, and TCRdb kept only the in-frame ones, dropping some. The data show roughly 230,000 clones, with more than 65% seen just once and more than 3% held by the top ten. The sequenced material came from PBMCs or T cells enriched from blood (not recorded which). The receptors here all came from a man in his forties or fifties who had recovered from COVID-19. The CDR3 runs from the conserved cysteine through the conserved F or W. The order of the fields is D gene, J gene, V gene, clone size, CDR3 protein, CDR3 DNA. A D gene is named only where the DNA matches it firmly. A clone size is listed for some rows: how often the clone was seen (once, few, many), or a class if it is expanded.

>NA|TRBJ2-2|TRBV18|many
CASSPDAGPRLGELFF
TGTGCCAGCTCACCCGACGCGGGTCCCCGACTCGGGGAGCTGTTTTTT
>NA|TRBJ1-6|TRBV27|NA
CASSRAQGSTYNSPLHF
TGTGCCAGCAGCCGGGCGCAGGGTAGTACCTATAATTCACCCCTCCACTTT
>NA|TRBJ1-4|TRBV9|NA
CASSVGEATNEKLFF
TGTGCCAGCAGCGTAGGAGAAGCAACTAATGAAAAACTGTTTTTT
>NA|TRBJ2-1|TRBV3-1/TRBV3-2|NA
CASSREGAYNEQFF
TGTGCCAGCAGCCGTGAAGGGGCCTACAATGAGCAGTTCTTC
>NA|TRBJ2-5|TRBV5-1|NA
CASSLGQYQETQYF
TGCGCCAGCAGCTTGGGGCAGTACCAAGAGACCCAGTACTTC
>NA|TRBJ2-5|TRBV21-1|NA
CASPRAKVGQGGSETQYF
TGTGCCAGCCCCCGGGCTAAGGTCGGACAGGGGGGTTCGGAGACCCAGTACTTC
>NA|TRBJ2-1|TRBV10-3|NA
CAIGLSRGGPSYNEQFF
TGTGCCATCGGGTTGTCTCGCGGCGGGCCCTCCTACAATGAGCAGTTCTTC
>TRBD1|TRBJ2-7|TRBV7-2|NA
CASSPRQGAGEQYF
TGTGCCAGCAGCCCGAGACAGGGGGCGGGGGAGCAGTACTTC
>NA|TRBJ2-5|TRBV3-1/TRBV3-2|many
CASSQGAFQETQYF
TGTGCCAGCAGCCAAGGCGCCTTCCAAGAGACCCAGTACTTC
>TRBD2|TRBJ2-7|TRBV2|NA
CASFSGAGYEQYF
TGTGCCAGCTTCAGCGGGGCAGGGTACGAGCAGTACTTC
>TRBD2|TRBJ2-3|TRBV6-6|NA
CASSQPLAGGHTDTQYF
TGTGCCAGCAGTCAACCCCTAGCGGGGGGGCACACAGATACGCAGTATTTT
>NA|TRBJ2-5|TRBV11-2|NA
CASQRGTLYQETQYF
TGTGCCAGTCAAAGAGGGACACTATATCAAGAGACCCAGTACTTC
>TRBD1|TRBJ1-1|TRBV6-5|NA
CASRATGTADEAFF
TGTGCCAGCAGAGCAACCGGGACAGCCGATGAAGCTTTCTTT
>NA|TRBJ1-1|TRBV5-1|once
CASSRSRELNTEAFF
TGCGCCAGCAGCCGAAGTCGGGAACTGAACACTGAAGCTTTCTTT
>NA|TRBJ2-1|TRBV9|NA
CASSLGSSYNEQFF
TGTGCCAGCAGCCTTGGTAGCTCCTACAATGAGCAGTTCTTC
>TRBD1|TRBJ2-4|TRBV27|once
CASSLRDRGDRVLAKNIQYF
TGTGCCAGCAGTCTCCGGGACAGGGGGGATAGGGTTCTTGCCAAAAACATTCAGTACTTC
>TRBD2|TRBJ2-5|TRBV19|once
CASSGWTSGQETQYF
TGTGCCAGTAGTGGATGGACTAGCGGACAAGAGACCCAGTACTTC
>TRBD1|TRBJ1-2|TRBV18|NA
CASSLSTRPGTGKDGYTF
TGTGCCAGCTCATTATCGACCCGTCCCGGGACAGGGAAGGACGGCTACACCTTC
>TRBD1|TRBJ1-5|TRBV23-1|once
CASSRKRGRNQPQHF
TGCGCCAGCAGTCGGAAAAGGGGGCGCAATCAGCCCCAGCATTTT
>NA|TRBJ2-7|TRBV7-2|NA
CASSLDSISYEQYF
TGTGCCAGCAGCTTAGATTCAATCTCCTACGAGCAGTACTTC
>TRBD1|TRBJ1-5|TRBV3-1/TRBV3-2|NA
CASSQDSGGQPQHF
TGTGCCAGCAGCCAAGATTCAGGGGGCCAGCCCCAGCATTTT
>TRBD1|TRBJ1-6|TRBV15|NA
CATSRDRGLGSPLHF
TGTGCCACCAGCAGGGACAGGGGGTTAGGTTCACCCCTCCACTTT
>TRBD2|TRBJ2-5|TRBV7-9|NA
CASSFLAATQETQYF
TGTGCCAGCAGCTTCCTAGCGGCGACCCAAGAGACCCAGTACTTC
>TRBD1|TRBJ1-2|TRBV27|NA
CASSLPTGGPYGYTF
TGTGCCAGCAGTTTACCGACAGGGGGCCCTTATGGCTACACCTTC
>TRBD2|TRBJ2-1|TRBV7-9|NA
CASSPRTSGLSGNEQFF
TGTGCCAGCAGCCCTAGGACTAGCGGCCTCTCGGGAAATGAGCAGTTCTTC
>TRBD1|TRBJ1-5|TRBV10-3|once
CAIARDSLAGQPQHF
TGTGCCATCGCCCGGGACAGTTTGGCGGGGCAGCCCCAGCATTTT
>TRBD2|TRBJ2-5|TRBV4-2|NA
CASSQTSGSVETQYF
TGTGCCAGCAGCCAAACTAGCGGGAGTGTAGAGACCCAGTACTTC
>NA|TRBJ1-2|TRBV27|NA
CASSSGTRHRGYTF
TGTGCCAGCAGTTCTGGGACTCGACACCGTGGCTACACCTTC
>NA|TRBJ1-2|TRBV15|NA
CATSRDRGLGGYTF
TGTGCCACCAGCAGAGATAGGGGATTAGGAGGCTACACCTTC
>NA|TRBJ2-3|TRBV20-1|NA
CSAGVGYF
TGCAGTGCCGGGGTTGGGTATTTT
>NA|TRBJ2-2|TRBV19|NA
CASSTHQGGNTGELFF
TGTGCCAGTAGTACACACCAAGGGGGTAACACCGGGGAGCTGTTTTTT
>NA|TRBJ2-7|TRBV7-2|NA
CASSLSWRVYEQYF
TGTGCCAGCAGCTTAAGTTGGCGGGTCTACGAGCAGTACTTC
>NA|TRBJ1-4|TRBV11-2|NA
CASSVTTGAVNEKLFF
TGTGCCAGCAGCGTAACCACAGGTGCCGTTAATGAAAAACTGTTTTTT
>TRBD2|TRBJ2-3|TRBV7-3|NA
CASSSTVAGGPSDTQYF
TGTGCCAGCAGCTCGACCGTAGCGGGAGGGCCGTCAGATACGCAGTATTTT
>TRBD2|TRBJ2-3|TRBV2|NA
CASSGLAGPSTDTQYF
TGTGCCAGCAGTGGACTAGCGGGGCCCAGCACAGATACGCAGTATTTT
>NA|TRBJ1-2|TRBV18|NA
CASSPGAGYYGYTF
TGTGCCAGCTCACCGGGGGCAGGGTACTATGGCTACACCTTC
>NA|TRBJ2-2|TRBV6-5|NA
CASSIIPDSGELFF
TGTGCCAGCAGTATCATCCCCGACAGCGGGGAGCTGTTTTTT
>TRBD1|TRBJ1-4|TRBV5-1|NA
CASRPPGGNEKLFF
TGCGCCAGCAGACCTCCAGGGGGTAATGAAAAACTGTTTTTT
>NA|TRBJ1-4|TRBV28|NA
CASSLFRGYEKLFF
TGTGCCAGCAGTTTATTCAGGGGATACGAAAAACTGTTTTTT
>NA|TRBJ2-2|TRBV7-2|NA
CASSLRGQTNTGELFF
TGTGCCAGCAGCTTGCGGGGACAGACGAACACCGGGGAGCTGTTTTTT
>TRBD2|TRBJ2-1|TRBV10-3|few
CAIRPTSDRNNEQFF
TGTGCCATCAGACCAACTAGCGATCGTAACAATGAGCAGTTCTTC
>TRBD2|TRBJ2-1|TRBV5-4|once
CASSKTSGKGDEQFF
TGTGCCAGCAGCAAGACTAGCGGAAAAGGCGATGAGCAGTTCTTC
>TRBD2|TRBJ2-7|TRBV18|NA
CASSSGLAGGQEQYF
TGTGCCAGCTCATCGGGACTAGCGGGGGGGCAAGAGCAGTACTTC
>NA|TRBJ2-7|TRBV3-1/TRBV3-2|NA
CASSDYYSGTKHEQYF
TGTGCCAGCAGCGATTACTATTCCGGGACAAAGCACGAGCAGTACTTC
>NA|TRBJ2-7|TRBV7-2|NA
CASSPFGGESYEQYF
TGTGCCAGCAGCCCTTTCGGGGGAGAGTCCTACGAGCAGTACTTC
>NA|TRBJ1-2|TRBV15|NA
CATSRDQPQRGYTF
TGTGCCACCAGCAGAGACCAACCCCAGCGGGGCTACACCTTC
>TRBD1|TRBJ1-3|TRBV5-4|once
CASSLAAGGGSGNTIYF
TGTGCCAGCAGCTTGGCGGCAGGGGGTGGCTCTGGAAACACCATATATTTT
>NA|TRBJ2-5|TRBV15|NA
CATSRDRGFSDPLKYF
TGTGCCACCAGCAGAGATAGGGGCTTTTCTGACCCCCTCAAGTACTTC
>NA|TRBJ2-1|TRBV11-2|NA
CASSFFYRVEQFF
TGTGCCAGCAGCTTTTTCTACCGGGTGGAGCAGTTCTTC
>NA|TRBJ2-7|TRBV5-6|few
CASSSAYEQYF
TGTGCCAGCAGCTCAGCCTACGAGCAGTACTTC
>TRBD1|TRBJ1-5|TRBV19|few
CASSTRGGGTGQPQHF
TGTGCCAGTAGTACTCGCGGGGGGGGGACAGGCCAGCCCCAGCATTTT
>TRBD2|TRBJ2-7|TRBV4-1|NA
CASSQDGLAGVVREQYF
TGCGCCAGCAGCCAAGATGGTCTAGCGGGAGTGGTGAGGGAGCAGTACTTC
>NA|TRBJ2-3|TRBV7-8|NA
CASSPTDTQYF
TGTGCCAGCAGCCCAACAGATACGCAGTATTTT
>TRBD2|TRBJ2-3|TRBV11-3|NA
CASSLGGGAADTQYF
TGTGCCAGCAGCTTAGGCGGGGGGGCCGCGGATACGCAGTATTTT
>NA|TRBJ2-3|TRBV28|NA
CASPPQGPNTDTQYF
TGTGCCAGCCCTCCTCAGGGGCCAAACACAGATACGCAGTATTTT
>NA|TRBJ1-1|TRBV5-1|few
CASSSYPGTEAFF
TGCGCCAGCAGCTCATATCCCGGCACTGAAGCTTTCTTT
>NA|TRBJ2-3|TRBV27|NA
CASSLSVGGPGDTQYF
TGTGCCAGCAGTTTATCGGTGGGGGGGCCGGGAGATACGCAGTATTTT
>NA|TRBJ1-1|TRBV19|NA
CASSAWEGNTEAFF
TGTGCCAGTAGTGCCTGGGAGGGGAACACTGAAGCTTTCTTT
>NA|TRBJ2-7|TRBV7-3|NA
CASSEMAGAYGRGEQYF
TGTGCCAGCAGCGAAATGGCCGGTGCTTACGGACGGGGCGAGCAGTACTTC
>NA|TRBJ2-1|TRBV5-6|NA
CASTPWRNGGSSYNEQFF
TGTGCCAGCACCCCTTGGAGGAACGGGGGTAGCTCCTACAATGAGCAGTTCTTC